These 18 T cell receptor beta chains originate from one sample sequenced in a study of T-cell memory formation after mild COVID-19. TCRdb itself ran the 5' RACE reads through MiXCR, one entry per CDR3 protein. The sample lists 90,000 to 120,000 distinct CDR3 sequences, 11% occurring once. The source material was PBMCs or a T cell subset sorted from them (not recorded which). The receptors here all came from a man aged 18 to 29 who had mild COVID-19 (a few samples of this study predate the infection). Cell type and time point are not known.

V usage is TRBV6-4 and J usage is TRBJ2-1, with D maybe TRBD1 (6 bases). The CDR3 is 16 amino acids. V was clipped by 3 bases and J by 9 bases, with 21 bases between them. Germline values: CDR1 MRHNA, CDR2 SNTAGT. The CDR3 nucleotides read TGTGCCAGCAGTGAAGTTTTGGGGGCCGTACGCGGTGAGCAGTTCTTC. Translation: CASSEVLGAVRGEQFF.

This clonotype was seen only a few times. The gene calls are TRBV3-1 and TRBJ1-1, with D perhaps TRBD1 (5 bases). CDR1 LGHDT and CDR2 YNNKEL come from the germline V gene (reference sequence). V lost 4 bases and J 1 base, leaving 10 bases between the germline ends. The CDR3 has 14 amino acids. Written as DNA, the CDR3 is TGTGCCAGCAGCCCAGGGTGGAGGAACACTGAAGCTTTCTTT. This gives the protein CASSPGWRNTEAFF.

A remark on this clonotype: This may come from a read error, since a much larger clone is one base off. The chain joins TRBV4-1 to TRBJ2-5; TRBD2 agrees at 8 bases. Germline CDR1 is MGHRA and CDR2 is YSYEKL. The CDR3 is 14 residues long. As DNA, the CDR3 is TGCGACAGCAGCCAATTGGGACTAGTCGAGACCCAGTACTTC. Translating it yields CDSSQLGLVETQYF.

This clonotype was recorded at least ten times. The chain combines TRBV7-9 with TRBJ1-1; no clear D gene. The V and J ends lost 1 base and 0 bases respectively, with 6 bases between them. The CDR3 contains 14 residues. Looked up from germline, CDR1 is SEHNR and CDR2 is FQNEAQ (reference sequence). CDR3 nucleotides: TGTGCCAGCAGCTTAGTCCGGGTGAACACTGAAGCTTTCTTT. It yields the protein CASSLVRVNTEAFF.

Written as DNA, the CDR3 is TGTGCCAGCGGATCGGGGTGGGACCGCACTAACGAGCAGTACTTC. Translating it yields CASGSGWDRTNEQYF. The V and J genes are TRBV7-9 and TRBJ2-7, with D perhaps assigned TRBD1 or TRBD2 (5 bases each). This CDR3 region has 15 residues. V was shortened by 8 bases and J by 5 bases, with 22 bases between the two germline ends. The germline V gene encodes CDR1 SEHNR and CDR2 FQNEAQ (reference sequence).

Ten or more counts support this clonotype. The rearrangement links TRBV4-2 to TRBJ2-7; 9 bases match TRBD1. This CDR3 is 15 amino acids long. Looked up from germline, CDR1 is LGHNA and CDR2 is YNFKEQ. V lost 4 bases and J lost 0; bases outside the gene matches: 4. CDR3 loop: CASSLGTGSSYEQYF. The CDR3 DNA sequence: TGTGCCAGCAGCCTCGGGACAGGGAGCTCCTACGAGCAGTACTTC.

In its sample, this clonotype was seen a few times. The rearrangement links TRBV7-9 to TRBJ1-1; no definite D call. CDR3 size: 17 residues. V lost 4 bases to trimming and J lost 0 bases, with 18 bases between them. Germline V gives CDR1 SEHNR, CDR2 FQNEAQ (reference sequence). In nucleotides, the CDR3 is TGTGCCAGCAGCTACCTAGAGGGTCCAGATTTGAACACTGAAGCTTTCTTT. Translating it yields CASSYLEGPDLNTEAFF.

The chain carries TRBV27 and TRBJ2-5; D might be TRBD2 (6 bases). Deletions cut 5 bases from V and 5 bases from J, with 18 bases between. This CDR3 spans 15 amino acids. CDR1 is MNHEY, CDR2 SMNVEV, per germline (reference sequence). The CDR3: CASSPLAPVSETQYF. The CDR3 nucleotides are TGTGCCAGCAGTCCACTAGCCCCTGTGTCCGAGACCCAGTACTTC.

This clonotype has at least ten counts. The chain carries TRBV7-9 and TRBJ2-1; TRBD1 matches 8 bases. CDR3 length: 14 amino acids. V trimming: 4 bases; J trimming: 6 bases; junction bases outside the gene matches: 5. The V gene's germline CDR1 is SEHNR and CDR2 FQNEAQ (reference sequence). The CDR3 coding sequence is TGTGCCAGCAGCTCGAGGACAGGGACCAATGAGCAGTTCTTC. This gives the protein CASSSRTGTNEQFF.

This clonotype was observed many times. The V and J genes are TRBV6-5 and TRBJ2-2; TRBD1 might be the D (7 bases). Trimming left V 0 bases short and J 2 bases short, with 16 bases between. CDR3 size: 18 residues. Germline-derived CDR1 and CDR2 are MNHEY and SVGAGI. CDR3 loop: CASSYSSAGQLNTGELFF. CDR3 DNA: TGTGCCAGCAGTTACTCGAGCGCGGGACAGCTAAACACCGGGGAGCTGTTTTTT.

This clonotype was counted between two and nine times. J is TRBJ2-2 and V is TRBV15; D not certain. This CDR3 has 14 residues. CDR1 is LNHNV and CDR2 is YYDKDF in the germline V gene (reference sequence). The V and J ends lost 4 bases and 2 bases respectively, with 8 bases between them. DNA of the CDR3: TGTGCCACCAGCACAATTGACAACACCGGGGAGCTGTTTTTT. It specifies CATSTIDNTGELFF.

The chain joins TRBV12-3 or TRBV12-4 to TRBJ1-2; TRBD1 aligns across 8 bases. CDR3 length: 13 residues. J gave up 5 bases and V 5 bases, and 4 bases lay outside the gene matches. As DNA, the CDR3 is TGTGCCAGCAGTGACAGGGGTGGGTATGGCTACACCTTC. Translating it yields CASSDRGGYGYTF.

The chain links TRBV7-3 to TRBJ2-5, with 8 bases that match TRBD2. The CDR3 has 15 residues. The J segment lost 2 bases and the V segment lost 3 bases, leaving 5 bases of the junction unmatched. Germline CDR1 is SGHTA and CDR2 is FQGTGA. The CDR3 protein is CASSFSGGLQETQYF. CDR3 nucleotides: TGTGCCAGCAGCTTTTCGGGGGGGCTTCAAGAGACCCAGTACTTC.

This clonotype came up a few times. The J gene is TRBJ1-3, the V gene TRBV5-6; 7 nucleotides agree with TRBD1. Germline V lookup: CDR1 SGHDT, CDR2 YYEEEE. V lost 3 bases and J lost 0; bases outside the gene matches: 6. CDR3 length: 16 residues. This CDR3 reads CASSSPTGTSGNTIYF. The CDR3 bases are TGTGCCAGCAGCTCCCCGACAGGGACCTCTGGAAACACCATATATTTT.

In this sample, this clonotype turned up many times. The J gene is TRBJ2-5, the V gene TRBV29-1; 8 bases map to TRBD1. Germline-derived CDR1 and CDR2 are SQVTM and ANQGSEA. The CDR3 has 13 amino acids. J was trimmed by 1 base and V by 7 bases; bases with no gene match: 5. The CDR3 DNA reads TGCAGCGGACGGACAGGGTCCCAAGAGACCCAGTACTTC. It is translated as CSGRTGSQETQYF.

This clonotype was observed many times. The chain is built from TRBV4-1 and TRBJ2-1; D not resolved. Trimming removed 0 bases from V and 4 bases from J, with 7 bases in between. CDR1 and CDR2 from the germline V gene are MGHRA and YSYEKL. The CDR3 runs 14 residues. CDR3 region: CASSQDVPYNEQFF. CDR3 bases: TGCGCCAGCAGCCAAGATGTACCGTACAATGAGCAGTTCTTC.

This clonotype has ten or more counts. The chain uses TRBV9 and TRBJ1-2; possibly TRBD1 for D (5 bases). The V end was cut by 4 bases, the J end by 6 bases, with 19 bases between. This CDR3 spans 15 amino acids. Germline loops: CDR1 SGDLS, CDR2 YYNGEE. In nucleotides, the CDR3 is TGTGCCAGCAGCCCCGGTGGTAGGGGCGGCGATGGCTACACCTTC. It is translated as CASSPGGRGGDGYTF.

The table lists this clonotype with a few counts. The chain links TRBV15 to TRBJ2-1; tentatively, D is TRBD1 (7 bases). The CDR3 runs 16 residues. Trimming removed 3 bases from V and 3 bases from J, with 15 bases in between. The germline V gene has CDR1 LNHNV and CDR2 YYDKDF (reference sequence). Written as DNA, the CDR3 is TGTGCCACCAGCAGGAGGGGGCGGGGTGACTACAATGAGCAGTTCTTC. Protein sequence: CATSRRGRGDYNEQFF. The whole variable domain, remainder taken from reference TRBV15 and TRBJ2-1, is DAMVIQNPRYQVTQFGKPVTLSCSQTLNHNVMYWYQQKSSQAPKLLFHYYDKDFNNEADTPDNFQSRRPNTSFCFLDIRSPGLGDTAMYLCATSRRGRGDYNEQFFGPGTRLTVL.